One sample yielded the 2 T cell receptor beta chains listed below, sequenced in a study of shared clonotypes between healthy human individuals. The repertoire was sequenced with immunoSEQ multiplex PCR; TCRdb's copy has only in-frame clones and lacks some. This sample yields about 680,000 clones, of which 72% are seen a single time; approximately 1.8% belongs to the top ten. Source material: memory CD4+ T cells sorted from blood. The subset is: CD45RA-negative fraction. These receptor sequences come from a woman aged 25-40 years in good health.

The V gene is TRBV10-1, the J gene TRBJ2-7, with TRBD1 identical over 12 bases. Trimming took 11 bases from V and 3 from J; bases not matched to a gene: 8. The CDR3 covers 14 residues. CDR1 is WNHNN and CDR2 is SYGVQD in the germline V gene (reference sequence). The CDR3 loop is CAFLRDRGLYEQYF. CDR3 nucleotides: TGCGCCTTTCTCCGGGACAGGGGGCTCTACGAGCAGTACTTC.

The chain has TRBV6-1 and TRBJ1-2; 7 bases match TRBD1. The CDR3 sequence is 13 residues long. Germline V lookup: CDR1 MNHNS, CDR2 SASEGT. V lost 6 bases, J lost 4 bases, and 5 bases stayed unmatched. The CDR3 DNA is TGTGCCAGCAGGGCAGGGGGGCCCTATGGCTACACCTTC. It encodes CASRAGGPYGYTF.